This T cell receptor (beta chain) was documented in a study of T cells in Graves' hyperthyroidism and ophthalmopathy. Amplified regions were TCR beta CDR3 sequences from RNA transcripts. A first-round RT-PCR of the TCR CDR3 used the HTBI primer set. In TCRdb, the multiplex PCR reads were re-called with MiXCR into one record per CDR3 protein. The data contain about 610,000 distinct CDR3 sequences, around 42% of them singletons. The germline gives CDR1 SNHLY, CDR2 FYNNEI. The CDR3 is made up of 17 amino acids. The ends were cut back, 11 bases at V and 13 bases at J, with 33 bases in the middle. Those with hyperthyroidism were 18 to 65 years old, newly diagnosed, and ill for under 2 months.

This rearrangement joins TRBV2 to TRBJ1-6; the D is unclear. This TCR came from a woman aged 18-29 years with Graves' hyperthyroidism. Sequenced input: peripheral blood or thyroid tissue (not recorded which). The CDR3 nucleotides read TGTGCCGCCAGAGAAGTGGGTTTGTTCACGGGATACCCCCCCCTCCACTTT. The encoded protein is CAAREVGLFTGYPPLHF.